Each of the 5 T cell receptor beta chains below was sequenced from the same sample in a study of blood T cells in healthy people across ages. Through a sample-barcoded 5' primer and a J-beta primer mix, a second PCR was run for roughly 6 to 12 cycles. Each CDR3 protein is one row after TCRdb ran MiXCR on the 5' RACE reads. The sample lists some 860,000 distinct CDR3 sequences, roughly 56% occurring once. The sequencing sample was made of blood. Receptor source: a man between 40 and 49 years old in good health.

The chain uses TRBV5-6 and TRBJ2-7; the D is unclear. The CDR3 is 11 amino acids. V was shortened by 3 bases and J by 5 bases, with 6 bases between the two germline ends. CDR1 is SGHDT and CDR2 is YYEEEE in the germline V gene. CDR3 protein: CASSSTNEQYF. In nucleotides, the CDR3 is TGTGCCAGCAGCTCCACCAACGAGCAGTACTTC.

The chain recombines TRBV2 with TRBJ2-7, with 13 nucleotides matching TRBD2. The CDR3 contains 15 residues. Germline assignment: CDR1 SNHLY and CDR2 FYNNEI. The junction had 2 bases not matched to a gene; V was cut back by 6 bases and J by 0 bases. Here the CDR3 DNA reads TGTGCCAGCAGAGGGACTAGCGGGGACTCCTACGAGCAGTACTTC. This codes for CASRGTSGDSYEQYF.

This clonotype was counted only a few times. This chain links TRBV20-1 with TRBJ1-6; no clear D gene. The V and J ends lost 1 base and 9 bases respectively, with 13 bases between them. Germline V lookup: CDR1 DFQATT, CDR2 SNEGSKA (reference sequence). The CDR3 has 14 residues. The CDR3 DNA follows: TGCAGTGCTAGAGGGACGGTGGAAGGTTCACCCCTCCACTTT. Its protein is CSARGTVEGSPLHF.

The chain recombines TRBV12-3 or TRBV12-4 with TRBJ2-2, with 8 bases identical to TRBD2. The CDR3 spans 17 residues. The V gene end was trimmed by 6 bases and the J gene end by 3 bases; junction bases not matched to a gene: 12. CDR3 DNA: TGTGCCAGCAGCCGCATGGATGTAGCGGGATACACCGGGGAGCTGTTTTTT. Protein: CASSRMDVAGYTGELFF.

This clonotype has more than one count but fewer than ten. The genes are TRBV6-6 and TRBJ2-1; D is ambiguous. Germline CDR1 and CDR2: MNHNY and SVGAGI (reference sequence). V was trimmed by 3 bases and J by 0 bases, leaving 15 bases between them. This CDR3 has 17 residues. The CDR3 coding sequence is TGTGCCAGCAGTTATCGCGTTAGGCTAAGCTCCTACAATGAGCAGTTCTTC. It encodes CASSYRVRLSSYNEQFF.